These 28 T cell receptor beta chains were all obtained from the same sample, sequenced in a study of shared clonotypes between healthy human individuals. Naive CD8 cells comprised CD45RO-negative, CCR7-positively selected cells, excluding terminally differentiated effector memory CD45RA+ cells. Repertoires were generated with immunoSEQ multiplex PCR, while TCRdb's copy carries only in-frame clones and drops some. The sample has about 2 million clones, about 95% seen once. Sequencing used naive CD8+ T cells sorted from blood. The receptors shown here come from a man aged 18 to 30 in good health.

In this sample, this clone turned up once. The V gene is TRBV28, the J gene TRBJ1-3; TRBD1 matches at 7 bases. The ends lost 2 bases at V and 2 bases at J; junction bases unmatched: 6. The CDR3 sequence is 16 residues long. Germline CDR1 is MDHEN and CDR2 is SYDVKM. In nucleotides, the CDR3 is TGTGCCAGCAGTTTAAGACAGGGCCCTACTGGAAACACCATATATTTT. This encodes CASSLRQGPTGNTIYF.

This CDR3 is CASSAWTGGISPLHF. In DNA, the CDR3 is TGTGCCAGCAGCGCATGGACAGGGGGCATTTCACCCCTCCACTTT. V and J are TRBV9 and TRBJ1-6; TRBD1 aligns across 11 bases. The V and J ends lost 3 bases and 9 bases, in that order; junction bases with no gene match: 5. CDR1 is SGDLS, CDR2 YYNGEE, per germline. The CDR3 is 15 residues long.

This sequence joins TRBV4-3 and TRBJ1-2; 7 nucleotides align to TRBD1. Trimming cost V 1 base and J 4 bases; bases outside gene matches: 3. CDR3 length: 14 residues. Per the germline V gene, CDR1 is LGHNA and CDR2 is YSLEER. The CDR3 DNA reads as TGCGCCAGCAGCCAAGGACAGGGTCCCTATGGCTACACCTTC. This gives the protein CASSQGQGPYGYTF.

V usage is TRBV29-1 and J usage is TRBJ2-5; 8 nucleotides align to TRBD2. Germline lookup yields CDR1 SQVTM and CDR2 ANQGSEA. Unmatched junction bases numbered 6, after V lost 7 bases and J lost 2 bases. The CDR3 has 13 residues. CDR3 DNA sequence: TGCAGCGGATACGGGGGGGAACAAGAGACCCAGTACTTC. The encoded protein is CSGYGGEQETQYF.

This chain uses TRBV11-2 with TRBJ2-3; 10 nucleotides align to TRBD2. The CDR3 sequence is 17 residues long. V dropped 2 bases and J dropped 5; count of bases not matched to a gene: 10. CDR1 is SGHAT and CDR2 is FQNNGV in the germline V gene. The CDR3 DNA reads as TGTGCCAGCAGCTTAACCCCGGCTAGCGGGAGTGTAGATACGCAGTATTTT. Protein: CASSLTPASGSVDTQYF.

CDR3 sequence: CASSSQGTGDDNQPQHF. Written as DNA, the CDR3 is TGTGCCAGCAGCTCCCAAGGGACAGGGGACGACAATCAGCCCCAGCATTTT. The chain carries TRBV7-9 and TRBJ1-5, with 10 nucleotides matching TRBD1. Trimming at V came to 4 bases and at J to 3 bases, leaving 9 bases not matched to a gene. In germline, CDR1 is SEHNR, CDR2 FQNEAQ (reference sequence). This CDR3 region has 17 residues.

This clone appeared a single time. J is TRBJ1-1 and V is TRBV7-2, with 10 bases fitting TRBD1. The V segment lost 1 base and the J segment 0 bases; nucleotides outside the gene matches: 5. The CDR3 runs to 17 residues. Germline CDR1 reads SGHTA; CDR2 reads FQGNSA. In DNA, the CDR3 is TGTGCCAGCAGCTTAGTGACAGGGGGCGGCATGAACACTGAAGCTTTCTTT. Its translation is CASSLVTGGGMNTEAFF. The full variable domain, its missing parts supplied by reference TRBV7-2 and TRBJ1-1, is GAGVSQSPSNKVTEKGKDVELRCDPISGHTALYWYRQSLGQGLEFLIYFQGNSAPDKSGLPSDRFSAERTGGSVSTLTIQRTQQEDSAVYLCASSLVTGGGMNTEAFFGQGTRLTVV.

The chain joins TRBV4-3 to TRBJ2-7, with D unresolved. CDR3 length equals 14 residues. Germline V gene lookup returns CDR1 LGHNA and CDR2 YSLEER. V dropped 0 bases and J dropped 2 bases, with 8 bases sitting between them. The CDR3 sequence is CASSQDLIPYEQYF. CDR3 nucleotides: TGCGCCAGCAGCCAAGACTTAATCCCCTACGAGCAGTACTTC.

This clone was seen only once. The chain combines TRBV14 with TRBJ1-2; D call uncertain. V lost 1 base to trimming and J lost 0 bases, with 6 bases between them. Per the germline V gene, CDR1 is SGHDN and CDR2 is FVKESK. CDR3 length: 14 residues. CDR3 nucleotide sequence: TGTGCCAGCAGCCAAGTCTCGCCTAACTATGGCTACACCTTC. Translated: CASSQVSPNYGYTF.

J is TRBJ2-7 and V is TRBV6-5; TRBD2 might be the D (6 bases). V lost 0 bases to trimming and J lost 2 bases, with 14 bases between them. The CDR3 consists of 16 residues. CDR1 MNHEY and CDR2 SVGAGI come from the germline V gene. The CDR3 sequence is CASSYSMGLETYEQYF. CDR3 nucleotides: TGTGCCAGCAGTTACTCGATGGGACTCGAAACCTACGAGCAGTACTTC.

The rearrangement uses TRBV10-1 and TRBJ2-1, with 8 bases fitting TRBD1. CDR1 WNHNN and CDR2 SYGVQD come from the germline V gene (reference sequence). This CDR3 region has 17 residues. V lost 2 bases to trimming and J lost 4 bases; unmatched junction nucleotides: 10. In DNA form, the CDR3 reads TGCGCCAGCAGTGAGCAGGTGGCGACAGGGGTTTACAATGAGCAGTTCTTC. Amino acid sequence: CASSEQVATGVYNEQFF.

This clone was seen only once. The junction differs from germline at one of its ends, possibly a read error. V and J are TRBV7-7 and TRBJ2-2; 10 nucleotides align to TRBD1. Germline-derived CDR1 and CDR2 are SSHAT and FNYEAQ (reference sequence). This CDR3 spans 15 amino acids. The CDR3 here is CASSSGQGPTGELFF. In nucleotides, the CDR3 is TGTGCTAGCAGCTCGGGACAGGGGCCCACCGGGGAGCTGTTTTTT.

The rearrangement joins TRBV4-1 to TRBJ1-3; no clear D. Trimming took off 2 bases at V and 3 bases at J, with 5 bases between the two ends. Germline lookup yields CDR1 MGHRA and CDR2 YSYEKL. The CDR3 is 13 amino acids. The DNA for the CDR3 is TGCGCCAGCAGCCAAATAGGTGGAAACACCATATATTTT. This translates into CASSQIGGNTIYF.

A word on this clone: Relative to the germline gene, one junction end is altered; a read error may explain this. The CDR3 coding sequence is TGTGCCAGCAGCCTAGGGACAGGGTACAACGAGCAGTACTTC. Protein sequence: CASSLGTGYNEQYF. The chain is built from TRBV13 and TRBJ2-7; TRBD1 matches at 9 bases. The CDR3 runs 14 residues. CDR1 and CDR2 (germline): PRHDT, FYEKMQ (reference sequence).

The genes are TRBV2 and TRBJ2-7, with 9 bases aligning to TRBD2. V shed 3 bases, J shed 6 bases, and the junction held 3 bases outside the gene matches. The CDR3 has 13 amino acids. Per the germline V gene, CDR1 is SNHLY and CDR2 is FYNNEI. The CDR3 region is CASSEGLALEQYF. DNA of the CDR3: TGTGCCAGCAGTGAGGGACTAGCTCTCGAGCAGTACTTC.

This chain connects TRBV6-5 to TRBJ1-6; TRBD1 might be the D (5 bases). Germline V lookup: CDR1 MNHEY, CDR2 SVGAGI. The ends were cut back, 2 bases at V and 8 bases at J, with 13 bases in the middle. CDR3 size: 15 residues. CDR3 bases: TGTGCCAGCAGTTACGGGACCAGCCTAGATTCACCCCTCCACTTT. As protein: CASSYGTSLDSPLHF.

The rearrangement joins TRBV10-2 to TRBJ2-3, with 7 nucleotides matching TRBD2. Trimming at V came to 6 bases and at J to 0 bases, leaving 6 bases not matched to a gene. The CDR3 extends over 15 amino acids. Germline values: CDR1 WSHSY, CDR2 SAAADI. The CDR3: CASSSLAVSTDTQYF. CDR3 bases: TGCGCCAGCAGCTCGCTAGCGGTTAGCACAGATACGCAGTATTTT.

This clone was detected only once. This chain uses TRBV19 with TRBJ2-7, with 8 bases lining up with TRBD2. The V gene end was trimmed by 2 bases and the J gene end by 0 bases; junction bases not matched to a gene: 3. This CDR3 comprises 15 residues. CDR1 is LNHDA, CDR2 SQIVND, per germline (reference sequence). The CDR3: CASSILGTSSYEQYF. CDR3 nucleotide sequence: TGTGCCAGTAGTATACTCGGGACTAGCTCCTACGAGCAGTACTTC.

The J gene is TRBJ1-2, the V gene TRBV27; the D is unclear. V was clipped by 6 bases and J by 5 bases, with 16 bases between them. This CDR3 contains 14 residues. Germline CDR1 reads MNHEY; CDR2 reads SMNVEV (reference sequence). DNA for the CDR3: TGTGCCAGCAGCCCCGTCATAGGGAGGTATGGCTACACCTTC. The encoded protein is CASSPVIGRYGYTF.

This chain uses TRBV7-3 with TRBJ2-7; D gene unclear. Germline values: CDR1 SGHTA, CDR2 FQGTGA. This CDR3 has 16 residues. Trimming pared 5 bases from V and 3 bases from J, leaving 20 bases between. CDR3 nucleotide sequence: TGTGCCAGCAGCCAACCCGGCGGTAGTGGGAACTACGAGCAGTACTTC. Translating it yields CASSQPGGSGNYEQYF.

Comments on this clone: Other DNA variants within this sample encode the same CDR3. The rearrangement links TRBV19 to TRBJ1-5; D is undetermined. Per the germline V gene, CDR1 is LNHDA and CDR2 is SQIVND (reference sequence). V shed 1 base and J shed 5 bases, with 3 bases lying between them. The CDR3 loop spans 12 amino acids. In nucleotides, the CDR3 is TGTGCCAGTAGTATAGGTGATCAGCCCCAGCATTTT. This translates into CASSIGDQPQHF. Full variable domain (missing parts from reference TRBV19 and TRBJ1-5): DGGITQSPKYLFRKEGQNVTLSCEQNLNHDAMYWYRQDPGQGLRLIYYSQIVNDFQKGDIAEGYSVSREKKESFPLTVTSAQKNPTAFYLCASSIGDQPQHFGDGTRLSIL.

The DNA of the CDR3 is TGCGCCAGCAGCTCGACTAGCGGGTTGTTCTATGAGCAGTTCTTC. This encodes CASSSTSGLFYEQFF. The chain carries TRBV5-1 and TRBJ2-1, with TRBD2 identical over 10 bases. The germline CDR1 and CDR2 sequences are SGHRS and YFSETQ. This CDR3 region has 15 residues. Unmatched junction bases numbered 8, after V lost 3 bases and J lost 8 bases.

The chain recombines TRBV30 with TRBJ1-4; D possibly corresponds to TRBD1 (5 bases). CDR1 GTSNPN and CDR2 SVGIG come from the germline V gene (reference sequence). Trimming shortened V by 0 bases and J by 4 bases, and 12 bases separated the two germline ends. This CDR3 region has 15 residues. The CDR3 loop reads CAWSVGAGLNEKLFF. Written as DNA, the CDR3 is TGTGCCTGGAGTGTAGGGGCAGGACTTAATGAAAAACTGTTTTTT.

The chain is built from TRBV13 and TRBJ1-1; D not certain. V lost 0 bases to trimming and J lost 0 bases, with 8 bases between them. Per the germline V gene, CDR1 is PRHDT and CDR2 is FYEKMQ (reference sequence). The CDR3 length is 15 residues. The CDR3 DNA is TGTGCCAGCAGCTTAGGTTCCCTATTGAACACTGAAGCTTTCTTT. It yields the protein CASSLGSLLNTEAFF.

V is TRBV14 and J is TRBJ1-3; 7 bases map to TRBD1. The V gene end was trimmed by 1 base and the J gene end by 4 bases; junction bases not matched to a gene: 4. The germline CDR1 and CDR2 sequences are SGHDN and FVKESK. CDR3 size: 15 residues. CDR3 loop: CASSQVGGPGNTIYF. The CDR3 DNA sequence: TGTGCCAGCAGCCAAGTAGGGGGCCCGGGAAACACCATATATTTT.

Only one count was recorded for this clone. The same CDR3 arises from other DNA sequences in this sample as well. The chain carries TRBV9 and TRBJ2-1; a weak D match, TRBD2 (6 bases). V lost 0 bases, J lost 1 base, and 8 bases lay in between. Germline V gene lookup returns CDR1 SGDLS and CDR2 YYNGEE. The CDR3 has 15 residues. The CDR3 reads CASSVVAGSYNEQFF. CDR3 DNA sequence: TGTGCCAGCAGCGTAGTCGCGGGATCCTACAATGAGCAGTTCTTC. Variable domain in full (rest from reference TRBV9 and TRBJ2-1): DSGVTQTPKHLITATGQRVTLRCSPRSGDLSVYWYQQSLDQGLQFLIQYYNGEERAKGNILERFSAQQFPDLHSELNLSSLELGDSALYFCASSVVAGSYNEQFFGPGTRLTVL.

This clone has just one count. The chain recombines TRBV11-2 with TRBJ2-5; D might be TRBD1 or TRBD2, each matching 6 bases. The J call is doubtful: the DNA matches TRBJ2-7 better. Germline V gene sequence: CDR1 SGHAT, CDR2 FQNNGV. The CDR3 totals 13 residues. The CDR3, as DNA: TGTGCCAGCGCGGGACAAACTTCGGGCGAGCAGTACTTC. As protein: CASAGQTSGEQYF.

Only one count was recorded for this clone. This chain joins TRBV6-5 and TRBJ2-2; 8 bases match TRBD1. V gave up 0 bases and J gave up 4 bases; unmatched junction bases: 4. CDR3 length equals 16 residues. Germline values: CDR1 MNHEY, CDR2 SVGAGI. CDR3: CASSYSRQGITGELFF. The CDR3 DNA sequence: TGTGCCAGCAGTTACTCGAGACAGGGGATCACCGGGGAGCTGTTTTTT.